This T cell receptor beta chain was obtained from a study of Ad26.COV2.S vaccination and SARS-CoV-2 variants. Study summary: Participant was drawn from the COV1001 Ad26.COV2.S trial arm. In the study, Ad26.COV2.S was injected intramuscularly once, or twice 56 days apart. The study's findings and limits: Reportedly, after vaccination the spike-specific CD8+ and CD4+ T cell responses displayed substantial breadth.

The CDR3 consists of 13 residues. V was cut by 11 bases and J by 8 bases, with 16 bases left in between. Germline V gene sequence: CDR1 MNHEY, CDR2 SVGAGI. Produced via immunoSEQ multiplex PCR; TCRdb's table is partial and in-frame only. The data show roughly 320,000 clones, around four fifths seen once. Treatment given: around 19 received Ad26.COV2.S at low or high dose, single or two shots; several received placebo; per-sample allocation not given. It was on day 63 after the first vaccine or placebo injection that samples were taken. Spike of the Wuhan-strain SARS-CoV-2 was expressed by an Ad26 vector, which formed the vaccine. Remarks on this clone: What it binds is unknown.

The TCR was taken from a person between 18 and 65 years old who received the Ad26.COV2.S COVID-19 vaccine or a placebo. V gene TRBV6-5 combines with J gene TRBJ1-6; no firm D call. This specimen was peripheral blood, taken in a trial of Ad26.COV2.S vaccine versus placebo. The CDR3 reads CASRLVGDSPLHF. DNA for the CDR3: TGTGCCTCCCGGTTAGTTGGGGATTCACCCCTCCACTTT.